This is a list of T cell receptor beta chains from one sample in a study of beta chain features in type 1 diabetes. TCRdb's table, derived via immunoSEQ multiplex PCR, lists solely in-frame clones and lacks some. The table has about 40,000 clones, around half seen once. Sequencing used central memory CD4+ T cells from blood. Every receptor here comes from a woman aged 18 to 35 in good health. Both conserved end residues are part of each CDR3. The D gene is left open where the match is weak. Some rows mark clone size as missing; the rest say once, few, many or name a class of expanded clone.

j_gene	abundance	len	v_gene	d_gene	CDR3nt	CDR3aa
TRBJ2-2	NA	15	TRBV27	TRBD2	TGTGCCAGCAGTTTACTAGCGGGGGGGCCCGGGGAGCTGTTTTTT	CASSLLAGGPGELFF
TRBJ2-2	NA	15	TRBV5-1	TRBD1	TGCGCCAGCAGCTTGTCCACGACAGGGCCCGGGGAGCTGTTTTTT	CASSLSTTGPGELFF
TRBJ2-5	NA	14	TRBV6-6	NA	TGTGCCAGCAGTTACGGGACAGCGGGAGAGACCCAGTACTTC	CASSYGTAGETQYF
TRBJ2-2	NA	14	TRBV2	NA	TGTGCCAGCCGTGGACTAACTAACACCGGGGAGCTGTTTTTT	CASRGLTNTGELFF
TRBJ2-7	NA	14	TRBV19	NA	TGTGCCAGTAGGAACCGGGACACCTCCTACGAGCAGTACTTC	CASRNRDTSYEQYF
TRBJ2-3	once	14	TRBV5-1	TRBD2	TGCGCCAGCAGCTGGACTAGCGGGTTAGATACGCAGTATTTT	CASSWTSGLDTQYF
TRBJ2-2	NA	13	TRBV7-2	NA	TGTGCCAGCAGCTCACAGGGATCCGGGGAGCTGTTTTTT	CASSSQGSGELFF
TRBJ1-1	NA	13	TRBV25-1	TRBD1	TGTGCCAGCAGGGACAGGGGATTAACTGAAGCTTTCTTT	CASRDRGLTEAFF
TRBJ2-1	few	16	TRBV19	TRBD2	TGTGCCAGTAGTGCCCGACTAGCGGGGGTGCGGGATGAGCAGTTCTTC	CASSARLAGVRDEQFF
TRBJ2-3	NA	18	TRBV7-3	TRBD1	TGTGCCAGCAGCGCCGGGACAGGGGGCCGCCCGGGCACAGATACGCAGTATTTT	CASSAGTGGRPGTDTQYF
TRBJ2-1	NA	14	TRBV18	TRBD2	TGTGCCAGCTCCCCAGGGAGGGCCAGGAATGAGCAGTTCTTC	CASSPGRARNEQFF
TRBJ1-4	NA	14	TRBV6-1	NA	TGTGCCAGCAGACAACAGCCAACTAATGAAAAACTGTTTTTT	CASRQQPTNEKLFF
TRBJ1-1	few	13	TRBV7-3	NA	TGTGCCAGCAGCACCGACAGGAACACTGAAGCTTTCTTT	CASSTDRNTEAFF
TRBJ1-4	NA	14	TRBV2	TRBD1	TGTGCCAGCAGTTTGGACAGGGTACGTGAAAAACTGTTTTTT	CASSLDRVREKLFF
TRBJ1-5	few	16	TRBV19	TRBD1	TGTGCCAGTAGTGTCTCCGGGACAGGGACCAATCAGCCCCAGCATTTT	CASSVSGTGTNQPQHF
TRBJ1-1	NA	16	TRBV7-6	NA	TGTGCCAGCAGCCCAGGGGTGGCAGCCGATAACACTGAAGCTTTCTTT	CASSPGVAADNTEAFF
TRBJ1-5	NA	16	TRBV10-1	TRBD1	TGCGCCAGCAGTGCCGAGGGGGCGGAGGGCAATCAGCCCCAGCATTTT	CASSAEGAEGNQPQHF
TRBJ1-5	NA	13	TRBV30	NA	TGTGCCTGGGCCGAAAAAGGAGGTCAGCCCCAGCATTTT	CAWAEKGGQPQHF
TRBJ2-2	NA	12	TRBV5-1	NA	TGCGCCAGCAGCGCAGACACCGGGGAGCTGTTTTTT	CASSADTGELFF
TRBJ1-5	few	14	TRBV27	NA	TGTGCCAGCGCCGCCCGGACAGGCAATCAGCCCCAGCATTTT	CASAARTGNQPQHF
TRBJ2-7	few	14	TRBV5-1	TRBD2	TGCGCCAGCAGCTTGAGGGACTACCTAGACGAGCAGTACTTC	CASSLRDYLDEQYF
TRBJ2-6	NA	15	TRBV19	NA	TGTGCCAGTAGTATGGGACAAGGTGGGGCCAACGTCCCGACTTTC	CASSMGQGGANVPTF
TRBJ2-1	NA	14	TRBV2	NA	TGTGCCAGCAGTGAAGCATTCAGGGACAATGAGCAGTTCTTC	CASSEAFRDNEQFF
TRBJ1-1	NA	15	TRBV30	TRBD1	TGTGCCTGGAGCACCGGGACAGGGGGCTGGACTGAAGCTTTCTTT	CAWSTGTGGWTEAFF
TRBJ2-3	NA	15	TRBV6-5	TRBD2	TGTGCCAGCAGTTACGGGACTAGCGACACAGATACGCAGTATTTT	CASSYGTSDTDTQYF
TRBJ2-7	NA	13	TRBV10-1	TRBD1	TGCGCCAGCAGCGAACAGGGGGCCAACGAGCAGTACTTC	CASSEQGANEQYF
TRBJ1-3	few	17	TRBV5-6	NA	TGTGCCAGCAGCTTGGTCGGGGTCCTAAACTCTGGAAACACCATATATTTT	CASSLVGVLNSGNTIYF
TRBJ1-1	few	14	TRBV6-5	TRBD1	TGTGCCAGCAGTGACAGGACAGGGGGGCCTGAAGCTTTCTTT	CASSDRTGGPEAFF
TRBJ1-6	NA	14	TRBV6-1	NA	TGTGCCAGCACCCTCGGGGCCTATAATTCACCCCTCCACTTT	CASTLGAYNSPLHF
TRBJ2-3	few	14	TRBV19	NA	TGTGCCAGTAAGCCTAGCGCCCAGGGAGATACGCAGTATTTT	CASKPSAQGDTQYF
TRBJ2-1	NA	16	TRBV4-2	TRBD2	TGTGCCAGCAGCCAACCTAGCGGGAGTGCCTACAATGAGCAGTTCTTC	CASSQPSGSAYNEQFF
TRBJ2-5	NA	16	TRBV9	NA	TGTGCCAGCAGCGTAGGCACGGGGGAGTACCAAGAGACCCAGTACTTC	CASSVGTGEYQETQYF
TRBJ2-7	once	16	TRBV5-6	NA	TGCGCCAGCAGCTTCCTGACAGACTTAAATGCTCACGAGCAGTACTTC	CASSFLTDLNAHEQYF
TRBJ1-5	NA	14	TRBV28	TRBD1	TGTGCCAGCAGTTTATTGACAGGGGAACAGCCCCAGCATTTT	CASSLLTGEQPQHF
TRBJ1-3	NA	13	TRBV7-3	NA	TGTGCCAGCAGCGCAGGGACTGGAAACACCATATATTTT	CASSAGTGNTIYF
TRBJ2-1	NA	13	TRBV11-2	NA	TGTGCCAGCAGCCAAGAGGTAAAGAGGAAGCAGTTCTTC	CASSQEVKRKQFF
TRBJ2-7	once	15	TRBV7-2	NA	TGTGCCAGCAGCGGTCGACTTCCTGCCCCCTACGAGCAGTACTTC	CASSGRLPAPYEQYF
TRBJ1-5	few	13	TRBV30	TRBD1	TGTGCCTGGAGCCGACAGGGAGGACAGCCCCAGCATTTT	CAWSRQGGQPQHF
TRBJ2-3	few	13	TRBV2	NA	TGTGCCAGCATCCGGGAACCCACAGATACGCAGTATTTT	CASIREPTDTQYF
TRBJ1-1	once	14	TRBV11-2	TRBD1	TGTGCCAGCAGCTTAGAAAGGGGGCCCACTGAAGCTTTCTTT	CASSLERGPTEAFF
TRBJ1-6	few	17	TRBV5-1	TRBD1	TGCGCCAGCAGCTCGACAGGGGCCAGCTCCTATAATTCACCCCTCCACTTT	CASSSTGASSYNSPLHF
TRBJ1-2	NA	11	TRBV2	NA	TGTGCCAGCAGTTACGGTTATGGCTACACCTTC	CASSYGYGYTF
TRBJ1-5	NA	16	TRBV19	TRBD1	TGTGCCAGTAGATCCCGAGTGGGACAGGGTAATCAGCCCCAGCATTTT	CASRSRVGQGNQPQHF
TRBJ2-1	NA	13	TRBV15	TRBD1	TGTGCCGCCGGGACAGAATCCTACAATGAGCAGTTCTTC	CAAGTESYNEQFF
TRBJ1-3	few	16	TRBV6-6	TRBD1	TGTGCCAGCAGCCGTACTACAGGGGGCACTGGAAACACCATATATTTT	CASSRTTGGTGNTIYF
TRBJ1-4	NA	12	TRBV19	NA	TGTGCCAGTTCGACAAGGGGAGGAAAACTGTTTTTT	CASSTRGGKLFF
TRBJ1-5	NA	15	TRBV19	TRBD1	TGTGCCAGTAGTTCCAGGACAGGGGGCGGTCAGCCCCAGCATTTT	CASSSRTGGGQPQHF
TRBJ1-5	NA	13	TRBV10-3	NA	TGTGCCATCAGGGAGGGAGTCAATCAGCCCCAGCATTTT	CAIREGVNQPQHF
TRBJ1-1	NA	14	TRBV27	NA	TGTGCCAGCAGTTCGCCCTCAGGGGCGCAAGGGCCTTTCTTT	CASSSPSGAQGPFF
TRBJ2-5	NA	16	TRBV6-6	NA	TGTGCCAGCAGTTCGATTTCCCGGGAGACCCAAGAGACCCAGTACTTC	CASSSISRETQETQYF
TRBJ2-1	few	15	TRBV7-3	TRBD2	TGTGCCAGCAGCTCAAGCGGGGCCACCTACAATGAGCAGTTCTTC	CASSSSGATYNEQFF
TRBJ1-2	NA	13	TRBV5-1	NA	TGCGCCAGCCAAGATGGACTAGGCTATGGCTACACCTTC	CASQDGLGYGYTF
TRBJ1-6	few	16	TRBV6-6	TRBD1	TGTGCCAGCACCCCTCACGAGGGGGCGCAGGCTTCACCCCTCCACTTT	CASTPHEGAQASPLHF
TRBJ1-2	NA	13	TRBV27	TRBD1	TGTGCCAGCAGTCCACAGGGGTTTTATGGCTACACCTTC	CASSPQGFYGYTF
TRBJ2-7	NA	17	TRBV4-1	TRBD1	TGCGCCAGCAGCCACATTATTTCCGGGACAGGGGCCTACGAGCAGTACTTC	CASSHIISGTGAYEQYF
TRBJ2-7	NA	15	TRBV2	NA	TGTGCCAGCAGTGAAGCCTCGGTCACCTCCTACGAGCAGTACTTC	CASSEASVTSYEQYF
TRBJ1-1	NA	14	TRBV7-2	NA	TGTGCCAGCAGCTTTGGCGGTTTAAACACTGAAGCTTTCTTT	CASSFGGLNTEAFF
TRBJ2-7	NA	15	TRBV7-2	TRBD2	TGTGCCAGCAGCCTACTAGCGGGAGAAACCTACGAGCAGTACTTC	CASSLLAGETYEQYF
TRBJ1-1	NA	15	TRBV7-8	NA	TGTGCCAGCAGCTTAGAGCCCGGACAGCACACTGAAGCTTTCTTT	CASSLEPGQHTEAFF